Below, 18 T cell receptor beta chains from the same sample are listed, as sequenced in a study of blood T cells in healthy people across ages. Next came a second PCR, run for roughly 7 to 12 cycles, which used a sample-barcoded 5' primer along with a J-beta primer mix. TCRdb analysed the 5' RACE reads with MiXCR anew, one entry per CDR3 protein. The repertoire holds almost 550,000 distinct CDR3 sequences, with 24% as singletons. This same sample was also taken into another study, of T cells of mothers and their children.

The sequencing sample was made of blood. The receptors were gathered from a boy between 10 and 17 years old in good health.

The rearrangement joins TRBV25-1 to TRBJ2-3; 7 nucleotides align to TRBD1. The germline CDR1 and CDR2 sequences are MGHDK and SYGVNS. Losses at the gene ends were 3 bases for V and 6 bases for J; bases not matched to a gene: 6. There are 14 residues in the CDR3. Written as DNA, the CDR3 is TGTGCCAGCAGTGATACAGGGGTCCCTGATACGCAGTATTTT. Its protein product is CASSDTGVPDTQYF.

V and J are TRBV2 and TRBJ2-1; D call uncertain. This CDR3 spans 11 amino acids. Germline values: CDR1 SNHLY, CDR2 FYNNEI. V was cut by 6 bases and J by 8 bases, with 8 bases left in between. The CDR3 is CASSRRDEQFF. The CDR3 nucleotides are TGTGCCAGCAGCCGCCGGGATGAGCAGTTCTTC. Together with reference TRBV2 and TRBJ2-1, the CDR3 gives the full variable domain: EPEVTQTPSHQVTQMGQEVILRCVPISNHLYFYWYRQILGQKVEFLVSFYNNEISEKSEIFDDQFSVERPDGSNFTLKIRSTKLEDSAMYFCASSRRDEQFFGPGTRLTVL.

This clonotype showed up just a few times. Here the CDR3 DNA reads TGCGCCAGCAGCCAAGATGGCAGAACCCCGAAGCAGTTCTTC. This encodes CASSQDGRTPKQFF. The V and J genes are TRBV4-1 and TRBJ2-1; D not resolved. This CDR3 spans 14 amino acids. Germline CDR1 and CDR2: MGHRA and YSYEKL. With 0 bases removed from V and 11 bases from J, the gap between germline ends came to 14 bases.

The V call is TRBV20-1, the J call TRBJ2-7, with a tentative D call TRBD1 (5 bases). Germline CDR1 and CDR2: DFQATT and SNEGSKA (reference sequence). CDR3 length: 15 residues. Trimming took 0 bases from V and 4 from J, leaving 16 bases between them. The CDR3 here is CSARDRRQSFYEQYF. The CDR3 region has the DNA TGCAGTGCTAGAGATAGGAGACAGTCCTTTTACGAGCAGTACTTC.

This clonotype was seen more than once but under ten times. The chain recombines TRBV4-2 with TRBJ2-1, with 9 bases lining up with TRBD2. V was clipped by 0 bases and J by 2 bases; unmatched bases: 2. Germline lookup yields CDR1 LGHNA and CDR2 YNFKEQ. The CDR3 runs 16 residues. The CDR3 DNA follows: TGTGCCAGCAGCCAAGAGCCTAGCGGGGCCTACAATGAGCAGTTCTTC. It translates to CASSQEPSGAYNEQFF.

This clonotype was picked up a small number of times. The chain recombines TRBV9 with TRBJ2-1; TRBD2 matches 10 bases. The germline V gene has CDR1 SGDLS and CDR2 YYNGEE. The V gene end was trimmed by 4 bases and the J gene end by 4 bases; junction bases not matched to a gene: 5. This CDR3 comprises 15 residues. The CDR3 protein is CASSFSGGQYNEQFF. For the CDR3, the DNA is TGTGCCAGCAGCTTTAGCGGGGGGCAATACAATGAGCAGTTCTTC.

A word on this clonotype: A junction boundary mismatches the germline segment, possibly from a read error. The rearrangement joins TRBV5-1 to TRBJ2-2, with a weak D call TRBD2 (5 bases). The CDR3 sequence is 18 residues long. The germline V gene has CDR1 SGHRS and CDR2 YFSETQ. CDR3 amino acids: CASSLEATLFANTGELSF. DNA for the CDR3: TGCGCCAGCAGCTTAGAGGCTACCCTGTTCGCGAACACCGGGGAGCTGTCTTTT.

The chain recombines TRBV4-3 with TRBJ2-1; D is ambiguous. The CDR3 totals 18 residues. Trimming removed 0 bases from V and 6 bases from J, with 21 bases in between. Germline V gene lookup returns CDR1 LGHNA and CDR2 YSLEER. For the CDR3, the DNA is TGCGCCAGCAGCCAAGATGGTCCCTTAGCCGAGCGATTCAATGAGCAGTTCTTC. Amino acids: CASSQDGPLAERFNEQFF.

This clonotype was seen a handful of times. The chain recombines TRBV9 with TRBJ2-7; 8 bases align to TRBD1. Trimming cost V 3 bases and J 3 bases; bases outside gene matches: 5. Germline V lookup: CDR1 SGDLS, CDR2 YYNGEE. This CDR3 is built from 14 residues. The CDR3 sequence is CASSAGQVNYEQYF. Written as DNA, the CDR3 is TGTGCCAGCAGCGCGGGACAGGTTAACTACGAGCAGTACTTC.

This clonotype was seen more than once but under ten times. This chain connects TRBV4-3 to TRBJ1-6, with D maybe TRBD1 (6 bases). The V gene lost 3 bases and the J gene lost 5 bases, with 11 bases spanning the gap. There are 15 residues in the CDR3. Per the germline V gene, CDR1 is LGHNA and CDR2 is YSLEER. The CDR3: CASSQDTGNNSPLHF. CDR3 DNA sequence: TGCGCCAGCAGCCAGGACACAGGGAATAATTCACCCCTCCACTTT.

The chain combines TRBV14 with TRBJ1-3; D gene unclear. V was pared by 0 bases and J by 3 bases, with 9 bases between. The CDR3 totals 15 residues. Per the germline V gene, CDR1 is SGHDN and CDR2 is FVKESK. CDR3 bases: TGTGCCAGCAGCCAAGAAGGAGTGGGTGGAAACACCATATATTTT. It yields the protein CASSQEGVGGNTIYF.

As to this clonotype: A much larger clone lies a single base off, so this may be a read error. The chain couples TRBV12-3 or TRBV12-4 to TRBJ1-2, with TRBD1 as a possible D gene (6 bases). The CDR3 has 14 residues. CDR3 sequence: CASSPGEIYYGYSF. The CDR3 DNA sequence: TGTGCCAGCAGTCCAGGGGAAATTTACTATGGCTACTCCTTC.

This clonotype has only a few counts. The chain employs TRBV3-1 and TRBJ2-7; weak D call: TRBD1 (6 bases). The V gene's germline CDR1 is LGHDT and CDR2 YNNKEL (reference sequence). The CDR3 sequence is 14 residues long. Trimming removed 1 base from V and 3 bases from J, with 10 bases in between. The chain's CDR3 is CASSQGQTGYEQYF. CDR3 nucleotides: TGTGCCAGCAGCCAAGGGCAGACAGGCTACGAGCAGTACTTC.

This sequence joins TRBV7-3 and TRBJ1-1, with D hard to call. The germline V and J ends were trimmed by 8 bases and 0 bases, with 10 bases remaining between them. The germline gives CDR1 SGHTA, CDR2 FQGTGA. There are 13 residues in the CDR3. The DNA for the CDR3 is TGTGCCAGCGGATACCTTATGAACACTGAAGCTTTCTTT. It codes for CASGYLMNTEAFF.

This chain links TRBV28 with TRBJ1-4; no clear D gene. Germline V gives CDR1 MDHEN, CDR2 SYDVKM. This CDR3 is 14 amino acids long. The ends were cut back, 7 bases at V and 7 bases at J, with 16 bases in the middle. CDR3 in amino acids: CASKIGRESEKLFF. CDR3 DNA sequence: TGTGCCAGCAAAATAGGACGGGAGAGTGAAAAACTGTTTTTT.

This clonotype was seen only a few times. This CDR3 is CASSLTGQGTGVFREQYF. CDR3 nucleotide sequence: TGTGCCAGCAGCTTAACGGGACAGGGCACCGGCGTCTTTAGGGAGCAGTACTTC. The rearrangement joins TRBV7-2 to TRBJ2-5, with 9 nucleotides matching TRBD1. Trimming removed 2 bases from V and 11 bases from J; junction bases left unmatched: 21. The CDR3 contains 18 residues. Per the germline V gene, CDR1 is SGHTA and CDR2 is FQGNSA.

This chain joins TRBV13 and TRBJ2-1, with D maybe TRBD1 (6 bases). Looked up from germline, CDR1 is PRHDT and CDR2 is FYEKMQ (reference sequence). Trimming removed 0 bases at V and 9 bases at J, with 18 bases between. The CDR3 is 16 amino acids. The DNA of the CDR3 is TGTGCCAGCAGCTTAGGGGCGGCCCAGGGGAGAGGTGAGCAGTTCTTC. It is translated as CASSLGAAQGRGEQFF.

This clonotype was recorded only once. The V and J genes are TRBV12-3 or TRBV12-4 and TRBJ2-1; 8 nucleotides align to TRBD1. This CDR3 region has 15 residues. The ends lost 6 bases at V and 7 bases at J; junction bases unmatched: 11. This CDR3 reads CASSSSGRGPNEQFF. CDR3 coding DNA: TGTGCCAGCAGCTCCTCGGGCAGGGGGCCAAATGAGCAGTTCTTC.